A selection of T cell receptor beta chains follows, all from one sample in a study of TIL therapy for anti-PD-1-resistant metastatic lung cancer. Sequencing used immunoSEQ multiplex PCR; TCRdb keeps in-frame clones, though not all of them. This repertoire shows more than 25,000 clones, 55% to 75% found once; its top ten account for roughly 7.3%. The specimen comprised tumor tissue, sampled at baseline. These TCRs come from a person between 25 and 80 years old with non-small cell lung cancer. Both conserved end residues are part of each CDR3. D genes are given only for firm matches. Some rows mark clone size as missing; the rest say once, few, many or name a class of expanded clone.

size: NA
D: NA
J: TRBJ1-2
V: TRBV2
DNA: TGTGCCAGCAGTGACGGGAGACAGTTCAACTATGGCTACACCTTC
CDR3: CASSDGRQFNYGYTF

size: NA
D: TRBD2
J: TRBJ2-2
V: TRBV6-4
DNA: TGTGCCAGCAGTGGGGGGACTAGCGCGAACACCGGGGAGCTGTTTTTT
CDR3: CASSGGTSANTGELFF

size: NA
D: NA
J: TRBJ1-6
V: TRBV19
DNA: TGTGCCAGTAGTGAGCATGACTCGGCCCTCCACTTT
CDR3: CASSEHDSALHF

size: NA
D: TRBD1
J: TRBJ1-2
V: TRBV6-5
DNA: TGTGCCAGCAGTCGACGGACAGGGGGCAACTATGGCTACACCTTC
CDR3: CASSRRTGGNYGYTF

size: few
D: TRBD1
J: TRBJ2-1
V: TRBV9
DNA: TGTGCCAGCAGCGGGGGACAGGGGATTAGAGACAATGAGCAGTTCTTC
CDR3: CASSGGQGIRDNEQFF

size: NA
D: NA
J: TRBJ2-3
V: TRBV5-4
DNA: TGTGCCAGCAGCCAGGACAACCGCGGGGATACGCAGTATTTT
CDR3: CASSQDNRGDTQYF

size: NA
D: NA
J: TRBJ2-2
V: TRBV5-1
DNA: TGCGCCAGCAGTTCCGCTTTGGACGCCGGGGAGCTGTTTTTT
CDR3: CASSSALDAGELFF

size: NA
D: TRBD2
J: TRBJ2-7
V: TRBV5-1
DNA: TGCGCCAGCAGCCCCCGCCTAGCGGGGGGGCCCTACGAGCAGTACTTC
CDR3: CASSPRLAGGPYEQYF

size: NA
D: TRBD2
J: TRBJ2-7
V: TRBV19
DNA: TGTGCCAGTAGTATCGGGAGGGCCTACGAGCAGTACTTC
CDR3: CASSIGRAYEQYF

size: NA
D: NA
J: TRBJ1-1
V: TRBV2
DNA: TGTGCCAGCAGTGACGGTTCGTCTCGGGTTGGTGAAGCTTTCTTT
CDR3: CASSDGSSRVGEAFF

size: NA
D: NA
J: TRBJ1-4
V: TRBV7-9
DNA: TGTGCCAGCAGCCGCCTACTGAGGGAAGAAAAACTGTTTTTT
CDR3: CASSRLLREEKLFF

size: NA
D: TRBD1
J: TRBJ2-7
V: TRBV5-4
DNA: TGTGCCAGCAGCCCAGGGACAGGGACCGCCTACGAGCAGTACTTC
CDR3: CASSPGTGTAYEQYF

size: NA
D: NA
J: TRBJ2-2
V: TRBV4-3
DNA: TGCGCCAGCAGCCAAGATCGTGGGGGGTACACCGGGGAGCTGTTTTTT
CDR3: CASSQDRGGYTGELFF

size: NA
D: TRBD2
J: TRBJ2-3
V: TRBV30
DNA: TGTGCCTGGACGTGGGGGGGATGGGCAGATACGCAGTATTTT
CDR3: CAWTWGGWADTQYF

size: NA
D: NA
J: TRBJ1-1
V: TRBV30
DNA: TGTGCCTGGAGTGTAGCCAGGAACACTGAAGCTTTCTTT
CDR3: CAWSVARNTEAFF

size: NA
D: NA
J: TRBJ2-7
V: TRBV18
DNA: TGTGCCAGCTCACCACTCGGAGCCCAGCAGGACGAGCAGTACTTC
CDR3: CASSPLGAQQDEQYF

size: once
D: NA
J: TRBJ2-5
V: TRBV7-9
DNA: TGTGCCAGCAGCTTCCTGGGATGGGGCCAAGAGACCCAGTACTTC
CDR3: CASSFLGWGQETQYF

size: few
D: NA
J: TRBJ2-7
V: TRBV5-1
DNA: TGCGCCAGCAGCTCCCTCTACGAGCAGTACTTC
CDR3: CASSSLYEQYF

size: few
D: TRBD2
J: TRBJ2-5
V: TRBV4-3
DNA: TGCGCCAGCAGCCCTGGGACTAGCGGGGGGGCCGAGGAGACCCAGTACTTC
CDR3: CASSPGTSGGAEETQYF

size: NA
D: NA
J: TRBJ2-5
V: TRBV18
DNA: TGTGCCAGCGCACAGGGAGGTCAAGAGACCCAGTACTTC
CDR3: CASAQGGQETQYF

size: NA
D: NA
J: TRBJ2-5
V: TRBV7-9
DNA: TGTGCCAGCAGCTTACTAGAAGTTCTTGAAGAGACCCAGTACTTC
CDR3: CASSLLEVLEETQYF

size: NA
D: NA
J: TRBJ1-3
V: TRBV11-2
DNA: TGTGCCAGCAGCTTAGGTTGGTCGGCTGGAAACACCATATATTTT
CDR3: CASSLGWSAGNTIYF

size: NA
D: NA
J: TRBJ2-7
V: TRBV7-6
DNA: TGTGCCAGCAGCTGGGGAGGTTACGAGCAGTACTTC
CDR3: CASSWGGYEQYF

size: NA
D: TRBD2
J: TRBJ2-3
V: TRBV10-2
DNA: TGCGCCAGCAGTGATGGTAGCGGGGCCCAATCTAGCACAGATACGCAGTATTTT
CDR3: CASSDGSGAQSSTDTQYF